This is a list of T cell receptor beta chains from one sample in a study of T cell repertoires in cytomegalovirus infection. TCRdb fed the reads into MiXCR, producing one record per CDR3 protein. There are about 52,000 distinct CDR3 sequences in the sample; around a fifth occur only once, and about 82% lies in the top ten. Which antigens these TCRs recognize remains unknown. The specimen was CD8+ T cells from cultured PBMCs, collected from culture after CMV antigen stimulation. These receptors were taken from a human donor in good health (CMV status not recorded). Some clones in this sample may be carry-over from other donors' samples. The CDR3 runs from the conserved cysteine through the conserved F or W. D genes are given only for firm matches. Size is omitted from some rows. Given values are once, few, many or a class for expanded clones.

j_gene: TRBJ2-5; d_gene: TRBD2; v_gene: TRBV7-2; abundance: NA; CDR3nt: TGTGCCAGCAGCCACCCTAGGAAACTAGCGGGGGGGAGGGGAGAGACCCAGTACTTC; CDR3aa: CASSHPRKLAGGRGETQYF
j_gene: TRBJ1-1; d_gene: NA; v_gene: TRBV27; abundance: NA; CDR3nt: TGTGCCAGCAGCTTAGCAAGGGGACTAGGGACTGAAGCTTTCTTT; CDR3aa: CASSLARGLGTEAFF
j_gene: TRBJ1-4; d_gene: NA; v_gene: TRBV9; abundance: NA; CDR3nt: TGTGCCAGCAGCGTAGCGAGCGCAACTAATGAAAAACTGTTTTTT; CDR3aa: CASSVASATNEKLFF
j_gene: TRBJ2-5; d_gene: NA; v_gene: TRBV6-5; abundance: NA; CDR3nt: TGTGCCAGCAGTTACCGGGGACGGAGGGAGACCCAGTACTTC; CDR3aa: CASSYRGRRETQYF
j_gene: TRBJ2-7; d_gene: TRBD2; v_gene: TRBV27; abundance: NA; CDR3nt: TGTGCCAGCCGCCTGGATAGCGGGGTTTCCTACGAGCAGTACTTC; CDR3aa: CASRLDSGVSYEQYF
j_gene: TRBJ2-1; d_gene: NA; v_gene: TRBV7-9; abundance: few; CDR3nt: TGTGCCAGCAGCTCCCCTAAGCGGGGACAACACAACAATGAGCAGTTCTTC; CDR3aa: CASSSPKRGQHNNEQFF
j_gene: TRBJ2-3; d_gene: TRBD1; v_gene: TRBV4-1; abundance: NA; CDR3nt: TGCGCCAGCAGCCAAGATCAAGGGACAGGGATTACGGATACGCAGTATTTT; CDR3aa: CASSQDQGTGITDTQYF
j_gene: TRBJ2-7; d_gene: TRBD1; v_gene: TRBV7-9; abundance: NA; CDR3nt: TGTGCCAGCAGCTCCCGGGGGACAGGGAGATACGAGCAGTACTTC; CDR3aa: CASSSRGTGRYEQYF
j_gene: TRBJ2-7; d_gene: NA; v_gene: TRBV29-1; abundance: NA; CDR3nt: TGCAGCGTTTGCTGTCCGGTGCCCTCCTACGAGCAGTACTTC; CDR3aa: CSVCCPVPSYEQYF
j_gene: TRBJ1-6; d_gene: NA; v_gene: TRBV4-1; abundance: few; CDR3nt: TGCGCCAGCAGCCAACGTCAGGAAAATTCACCCCTCCACTTT; CDR3aa: CASSQRQENSPLHF
j_gene: TRBJ1-2; d_gene: TRBD1; v_gene: TRBV7-2; abundance: NA; CDR3nt: TGTGCCAGCAGCTTCGGCTGGGGACAGGGTAACTATGGCTACACCTTC; CDR3aa: CASSFGWGQGNYGYTF
j_gene: TRBJ2-4; d_gene: NA; v_gene: TRBV4-1; abundance: NA; CDR3nt: TGTGCCAGCAGCCAAGAAGTCGCGGAGATTATTCAGTACTTC; CDR3aa: CASSQEVAEIIQYF
j_gene: TRBJ1-4; d_gene: TRBD1; v_gene: TRBV7-2; abundance: NA; CDR3nt: TGTGCCAGCAGCTTTGCCAGGGGGCTAGGAGAAACTAATGAAAAACTGTTTTTT; CDR3aa: CASSFARGLGETNEKLFF
j_gene: TRBJ2-5; d_gene: NA; v_gene: TRBV7-3; abundance: NA; CDR3nt: TGTGCCAGCAGCCCTCTGGGGGGTCGGGAGACCCAGTACTTC; CDR3aa: CASSPLGGRETQYF
j_gene: TRBJ2-7; d_gene: NA; v_gene: TRBV7-9; abundance: many; CDR3nt: TGTGCCAGCAGCTTAGATTTTGGATCCTACGAGCAGTACTTC; CDR3aa: CASSLDFGSYEQYF
j_gene: TRBJ2-1; d_gene: TRBD1; v_gene: TRBV7-2; abundance: NA; CDR3nt: TGTGCCACCGGGACAGGGGGGTCCAATGAGCAGTTCTTC; CDR3aa: CATGTGGSNEQFF
j_gene: TRBJ1-2; d_gene: NA; v_gene: TRBV4-1; abundance: NA; CDR3nt: TGCGCCAGCAGCTCAACCCGACAGGAGGTTTTAAACTATGGCTACACCTTC; CDR3aa: CASSSTRQEVLNYGYTF
j_gene: TRBJ2-2; d_gene: TRBD1; v_gene: TRBV7-8; abundance: few; CDR3nt: TGTGCCATACAGACAGGGGTGGCCGGGGAGCTGTTTTTT; CDR3aa: CAIQTGVAGELFF